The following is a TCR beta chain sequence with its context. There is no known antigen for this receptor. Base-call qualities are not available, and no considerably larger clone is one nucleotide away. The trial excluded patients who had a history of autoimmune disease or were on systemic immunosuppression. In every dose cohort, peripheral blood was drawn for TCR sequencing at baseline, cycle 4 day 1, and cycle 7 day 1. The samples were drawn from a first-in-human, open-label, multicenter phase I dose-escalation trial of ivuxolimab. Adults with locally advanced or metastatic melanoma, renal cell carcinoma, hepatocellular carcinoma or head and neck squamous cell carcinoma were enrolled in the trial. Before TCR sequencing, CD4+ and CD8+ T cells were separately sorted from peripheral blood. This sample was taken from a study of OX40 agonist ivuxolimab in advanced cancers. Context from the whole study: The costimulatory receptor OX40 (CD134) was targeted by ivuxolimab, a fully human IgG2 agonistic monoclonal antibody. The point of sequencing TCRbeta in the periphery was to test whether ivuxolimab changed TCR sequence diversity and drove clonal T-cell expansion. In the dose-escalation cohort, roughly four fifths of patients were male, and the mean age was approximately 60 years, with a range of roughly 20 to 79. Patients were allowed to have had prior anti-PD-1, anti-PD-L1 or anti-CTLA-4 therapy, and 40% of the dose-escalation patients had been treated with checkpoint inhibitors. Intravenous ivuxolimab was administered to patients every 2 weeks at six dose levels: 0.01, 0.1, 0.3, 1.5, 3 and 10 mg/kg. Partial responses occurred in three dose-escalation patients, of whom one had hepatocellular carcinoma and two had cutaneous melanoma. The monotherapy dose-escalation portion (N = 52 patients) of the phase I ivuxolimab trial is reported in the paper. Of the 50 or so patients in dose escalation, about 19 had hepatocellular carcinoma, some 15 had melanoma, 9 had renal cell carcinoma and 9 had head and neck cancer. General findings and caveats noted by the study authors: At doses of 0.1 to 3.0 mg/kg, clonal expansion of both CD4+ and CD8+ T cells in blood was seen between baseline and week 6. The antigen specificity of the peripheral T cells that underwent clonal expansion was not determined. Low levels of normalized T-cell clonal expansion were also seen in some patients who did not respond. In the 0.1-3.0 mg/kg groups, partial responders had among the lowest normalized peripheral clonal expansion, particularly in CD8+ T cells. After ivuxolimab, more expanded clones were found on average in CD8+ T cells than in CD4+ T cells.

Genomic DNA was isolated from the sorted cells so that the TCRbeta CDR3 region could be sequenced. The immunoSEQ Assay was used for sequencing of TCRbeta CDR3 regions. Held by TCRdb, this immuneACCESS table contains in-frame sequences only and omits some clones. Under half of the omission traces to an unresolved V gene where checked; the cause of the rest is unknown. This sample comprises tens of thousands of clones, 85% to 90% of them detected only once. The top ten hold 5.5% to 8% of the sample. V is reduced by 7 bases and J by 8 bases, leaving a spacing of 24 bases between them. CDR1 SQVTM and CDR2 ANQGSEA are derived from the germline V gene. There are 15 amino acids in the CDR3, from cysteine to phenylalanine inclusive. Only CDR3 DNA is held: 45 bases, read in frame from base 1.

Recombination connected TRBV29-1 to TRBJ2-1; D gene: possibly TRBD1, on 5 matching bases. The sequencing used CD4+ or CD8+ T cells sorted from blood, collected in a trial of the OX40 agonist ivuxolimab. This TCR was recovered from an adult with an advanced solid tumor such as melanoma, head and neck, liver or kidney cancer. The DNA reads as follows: TGCAGCGGTGACAGTGGACGATCTTCGTTCGATGAGCAGTTCTTC. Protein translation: CSGDSGRSSFDEQFF.